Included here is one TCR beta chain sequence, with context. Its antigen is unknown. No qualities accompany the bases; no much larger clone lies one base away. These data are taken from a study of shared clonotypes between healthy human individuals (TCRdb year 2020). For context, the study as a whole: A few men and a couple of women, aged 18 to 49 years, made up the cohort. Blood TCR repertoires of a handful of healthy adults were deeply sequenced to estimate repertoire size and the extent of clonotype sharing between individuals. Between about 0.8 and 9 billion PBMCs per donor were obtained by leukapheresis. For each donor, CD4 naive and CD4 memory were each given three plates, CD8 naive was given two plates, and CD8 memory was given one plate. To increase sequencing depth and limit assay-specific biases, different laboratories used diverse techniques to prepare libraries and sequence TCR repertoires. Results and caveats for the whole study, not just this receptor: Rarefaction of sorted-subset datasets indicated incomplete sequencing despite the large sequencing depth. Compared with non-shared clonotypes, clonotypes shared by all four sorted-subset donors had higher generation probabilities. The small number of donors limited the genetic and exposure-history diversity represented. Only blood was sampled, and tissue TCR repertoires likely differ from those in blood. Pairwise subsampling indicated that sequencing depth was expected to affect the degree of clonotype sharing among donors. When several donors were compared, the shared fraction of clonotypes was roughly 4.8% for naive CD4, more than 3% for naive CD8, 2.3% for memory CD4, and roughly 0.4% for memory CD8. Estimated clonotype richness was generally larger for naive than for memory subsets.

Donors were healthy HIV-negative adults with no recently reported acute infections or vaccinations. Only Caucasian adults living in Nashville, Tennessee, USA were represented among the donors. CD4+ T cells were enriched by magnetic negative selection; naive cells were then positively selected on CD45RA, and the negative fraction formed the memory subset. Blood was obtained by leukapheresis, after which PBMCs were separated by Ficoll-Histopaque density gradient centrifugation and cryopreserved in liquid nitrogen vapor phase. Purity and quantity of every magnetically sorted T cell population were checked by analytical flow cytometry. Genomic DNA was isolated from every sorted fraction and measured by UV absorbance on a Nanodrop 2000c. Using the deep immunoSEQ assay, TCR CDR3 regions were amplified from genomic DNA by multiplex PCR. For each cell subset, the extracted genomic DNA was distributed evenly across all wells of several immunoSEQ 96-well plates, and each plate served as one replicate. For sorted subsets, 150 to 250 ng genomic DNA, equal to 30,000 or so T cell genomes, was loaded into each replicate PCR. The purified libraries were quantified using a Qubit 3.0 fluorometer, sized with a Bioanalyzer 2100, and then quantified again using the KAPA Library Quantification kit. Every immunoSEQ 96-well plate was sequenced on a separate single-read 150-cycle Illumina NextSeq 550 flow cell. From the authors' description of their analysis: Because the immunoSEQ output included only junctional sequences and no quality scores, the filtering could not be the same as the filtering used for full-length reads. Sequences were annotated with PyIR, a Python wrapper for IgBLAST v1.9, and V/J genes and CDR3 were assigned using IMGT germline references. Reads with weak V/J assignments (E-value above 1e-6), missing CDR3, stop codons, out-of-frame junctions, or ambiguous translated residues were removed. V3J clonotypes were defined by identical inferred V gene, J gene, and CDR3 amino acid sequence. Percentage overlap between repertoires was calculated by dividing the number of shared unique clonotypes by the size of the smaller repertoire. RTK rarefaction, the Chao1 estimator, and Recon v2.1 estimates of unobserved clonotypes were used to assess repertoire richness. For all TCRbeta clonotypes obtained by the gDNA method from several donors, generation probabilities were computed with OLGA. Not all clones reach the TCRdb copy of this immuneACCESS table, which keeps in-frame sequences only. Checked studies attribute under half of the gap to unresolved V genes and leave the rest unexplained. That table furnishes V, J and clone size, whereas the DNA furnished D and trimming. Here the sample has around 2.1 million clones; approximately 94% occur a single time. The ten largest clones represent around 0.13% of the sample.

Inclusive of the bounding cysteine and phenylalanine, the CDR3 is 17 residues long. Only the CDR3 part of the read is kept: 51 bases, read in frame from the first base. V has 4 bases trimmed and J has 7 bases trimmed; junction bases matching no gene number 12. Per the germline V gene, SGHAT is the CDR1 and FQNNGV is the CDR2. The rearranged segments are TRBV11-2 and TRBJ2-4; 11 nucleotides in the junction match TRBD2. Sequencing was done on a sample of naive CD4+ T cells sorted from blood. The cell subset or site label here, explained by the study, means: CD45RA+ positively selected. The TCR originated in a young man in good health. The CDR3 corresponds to CASSSTTSGARGNIQYF. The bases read TGTGCCAGCAGCTCTACGACTAGCGGGGCCCGGGGGAACATTCAGTACTTC.